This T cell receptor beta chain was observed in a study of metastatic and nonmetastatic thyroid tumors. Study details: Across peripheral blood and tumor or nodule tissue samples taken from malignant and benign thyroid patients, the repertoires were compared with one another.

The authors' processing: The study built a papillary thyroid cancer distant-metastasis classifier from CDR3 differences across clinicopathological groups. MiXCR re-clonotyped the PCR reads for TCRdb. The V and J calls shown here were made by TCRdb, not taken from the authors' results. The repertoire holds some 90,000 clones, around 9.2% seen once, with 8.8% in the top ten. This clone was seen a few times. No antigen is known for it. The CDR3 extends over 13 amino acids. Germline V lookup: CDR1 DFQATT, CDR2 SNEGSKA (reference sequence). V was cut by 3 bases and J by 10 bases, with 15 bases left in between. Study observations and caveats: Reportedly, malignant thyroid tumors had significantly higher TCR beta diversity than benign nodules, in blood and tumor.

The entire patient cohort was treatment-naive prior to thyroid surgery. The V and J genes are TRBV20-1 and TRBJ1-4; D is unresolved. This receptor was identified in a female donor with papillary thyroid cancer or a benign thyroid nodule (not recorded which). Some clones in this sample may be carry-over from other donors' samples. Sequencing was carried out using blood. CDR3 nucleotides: TGCAGTGCTAGCAACAGAGTGACCGGAAAACTGTTTTTT. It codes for CSASNRVTGKLFF.